This passage covers 19 T cell receptor beta chains from one sample sequenced in a study of PD-1 blockade in classical Hodgkin lymphoma. Every patient experienced relapse after autologous stem cell transplantation, and brentuximab vedotin exposure varied. Clones were sequenced by immunoSEQ multiplex PCR, and TCRdb holds only the in-frame ones, with some missing. This table holds 50,000 to 75,000 clones, 88% found once. Sequenced material: peripheral blood mononuclear cells (PBMCs), taken before the second cycle of nivolumab. The receptors come from a human donor with classical Hodgkin lymphoma.

The rearrangement links TRBV6-1 to TRBJ2-2; D perhaps matches TRBD1 (6 bases). This CDR3 has 12 residues. Germline CDR1 MNHNS, CDR2 SASEGT. Trimming left V 8 bases short and J 6 bases short, with 10 bases between. Here the CDR3 reads CASVRGPGELFF. CDR3 bases: TGTGCCAGCGTCAGGGGACCCGGGGAGCTGTTTTTT.

The chain recombines TRBV6-1 with TRBJ2-5; D may be TRBD2 (6 bases). The germline CDR1 and CDR2 sequences are MNHNS and SASEGT. The CDR3 loop spans 14 amino acids. Trimming removed 7 bases from V and 7 bases from J, with 19 bases in between. This CDR3 reads CASKAEEGRGTQYF. Written as DNA, the CDR3 is TGTGCCAGCAAAGCGGAGGAGGGTAGGGGGACCCAGTACTTC.

This clone was seen a few times. This chain uses TRBV28 with TRBJ1-1, with D perhaps matching TRBD1 (5 bases). V lost 4 bases and J lost 4, with 16 bases in between. This CDR3 contains 15 residues. Per germline, CDR1 MDHEN and CDR2 SYDVKM. For the CDR3, the DNA is TGTGCCAGCAGTTCCTTGAGGGGCGCTGGCACTGAAGCTTTCTTT. Its protein product is CASSSLRGAGTEAFF.

The chain combines TRBV19 with TRBJ2-5; 8 nucleotides align to TRBD2. The junction had 7 bases not matched to a gene; V was cut back by 3 bases and J by 1 base. The CDR3 is 16 amino acids. Germline V gene data show CDR1 as LNHDA and CDR2 as SQIVND (reference sequence). The CDR3 bases are TGTGCCAGTAGTATTGGGGCGGGGGGACCCCAAGAGACCCAGTACTTC. Amino acid sequence: CASSIGAGGPQETQYF. Complete variable domain (other parts from reference TRBV19 and TRBJ2-5): DGGITQSPKYLFRKEGQNVTLSCEQNLNHDAMYWYRQDPGQGLRLIYYSQIVNDFQKGDIAEGYSVSREKKESFPLTVTSAQKNPTAFYLCASSIGAGGPQETQYFGPGTRLLVL.

The J gene is TRBJ2-7, the V gene TRBV7-9; 11 nucleotides match TRBD1. The CDR3 is 17 amino acids. The V gene end was trimmed by 2 bases and the J gene end by 3 bases; junction bases not matched to a gene: 9. Looked up from germline, CDR1 is SEHNR and CDR2 is FQNEAQ (reference sequence). The CDR3 coding sequence is TGTGCCAGCAGCTTAACTCCGTCAGGGACAGGGGGCTACGAGCAGTACTTC. It yields the protein CASSLTPSGTGGYEQYF.

The gene calls are TRBV11-2 and TRBJ1-2; D remains ambiguous. CDR1 SGHAT and CDR2 FQNNGV come from the germline V gene. The V gene lost 2 bases and the J gene lost 4 bases, with 11 bases spanning the gap. The CDR3 spans 14 residues. The CDR3 DNA reads TGTGCCAGCAGCTTATATGGGTCGGTCTATGGCTACACCTTC. Its translation is CASSLYGSVYGYTF.

This clone was counted between two and nine times. The V and J genes are TRBV29-1 and TRBJ2-3; D not certain. The V gene lost 1 base and the J gene lost 4 bases, with 9 bases spanning the gap. Per germline, CDR1 SQVTM and CDR2 ANQGSEA. This CDR3 spans 13 amino acids. CDR3 sequence reads: CSVEVAGPDTQYF. The CDR3 DNA follows: TGCAGCGTTGAAGTGGCCGGGCCAGATACGCAGTATTTT.

The chain carries TRBV30 and TRBJ1-1; a weak D match, TRBD1 (6 bases). Germline V lookup: CDR1 GTSNPN, CDR2 SVGIG (reference sequence). Trimming removed 0 bases at V and 4 bases at J, with 12 bases between. The CDR3 length is 14 residues. CDR3 sequence (DNA): TGTGCCTGGAGTGTAGGCAGGGGCGTCACTGAAGCTTTCTTT. Protein sequence: CAWSVGRGVTEAFF. Complete variable domain (other parts from reference TRBV30 and TRBJ1-1): SQTIHQWPATLVQPVGSPLSLECTVEGTSNPNLYWYRQAAGRGLQLLFYSVGIGQISSEVPQNLSASRPQDRQFILSSKKLLLSDSGFYLCAWSVGRGVTEAFFGQGTRLTVV.

The rearrangement uses TRBV7-8 and TRBJ2-3; 14 bases line up with TRBD2. Germline CDR1 SGHVS, CDR2 FQNEAQ. The CDR3 runs to 15 residues. V shed 3 bases and J 8 bases; nucleotides not matched to a gene: 4. CDR3 protein: CASSLTSGGEFTQYF. For the CDR3, the DNA is TGTGCCAGCAGCTTGACTAGCGGGGGGGAGTTTACGCAGTATTTT.

The gene calls are TRBV9 and TRBJ2-3; 8 bases are shared with TRBD2. The CDR3 covers 16 residues. The V gene end was trimmed by 4 bases and the J gene end by 3 bases; junction bases not matched to a gene: 10. Germline V gene data show CDR1 as SGDLS and CDR2 as YYNGEE. CDR3 loop: CASSSQAGEVTDTQYF. CDR3 coding DNA: TGTGCCAGCAGCTCCCAAGCGGGGGAGGTGACAGATACGCAGTATTTT.

The sample holds one count of this clone. The V call is TRBV5-1, the J call TRBJ2-7; 10 nucleotides align to TRBD1. The CDR3 consists of 15 residues. Losses at the gene ends were 4 bases for V and 7 bases for J; bases not matched to a gene: 11. CDR1 is SGHRS, CDR2 YFSETQ, per germline. CDR3 coding DNA: TGCGCCAGCAGCCTAACCGGGACAGGGGAGAGGGAGCAGTACTTC. It translates to CASSLTGTGEREQYF.

This clone was seen only a few times. The genes are TRBV28 and TRBJ1-5; D is possibly TRBD1 (6 bases). The CDR3 totals 12 residues. Trimming took off 3 bases at V and 7 bases at J, with 7 bases between the two ends. In germline, CDR1 is MDHEN, CDR2 SYDVKM. CDR3 DNA: TGTGCCAGCAGTTTCAGGGGACAGCCCCAGCATTTT. Encoded protein: CASSFRGQPQHF. Supplemented by reference TRBV28 and TRBJ1-5, the full variable domain reads DVKVTQSSRYLVKRTGEKVFLECVQDMDHENMFWYRQDPGLGLRLIYFSYDVKMKEKGDIPEGYSVSREKKERFSLILESASTNQTSMYLCASSFRGQPQHFGDGTRLSIL.

CDR3 loop: CASSVDGNSNQPQHF. CDR3 DNA: TGTGCCAGCAGCGTAGACGGGAATAGCAATCAGCCCCAGCATTTT. The genes are TRBV7-9 and TRBJ1-5; D uncertain. Trimming took off 5 bases at V and 0 bases at J, with 11 bases between the two ends. Germline CDR1 and CDR2: SEHNR and FQNEAQ (reference sequence). The CDR3 totals 15 residues.

This clone was counted once. This chain connects TRBV5-1 to TRBJ1-5; D is uncertain. The CDR3 totals 14 residues. Per the germline V gene, CDR1 is SGHRS and CDR2 is YFSETQ. Deletions cut 0 bases from V and 4 bases from J, with 8 bases between. For the CDR3, the DNA is TGCGCCAGCAGCTTGGCCGGGGATAATCAGCCCCAGCATTTT. Translating it yields CASSLAGDNQPQHF.

The V and J genes are TRBV28 and TRBJ2-1, with 8 bases matching TRBD2. The CDR3 is made up of 16 amino acids. CDR1 and CDR2 (germline): MDHEN, SYDVKM. V lost 6 bases and J lost 7; bases outside the gene matches: 14. The DNA of the CDR3 is TGTGCCAGCAGGCTTCCCGGGACTAGTGGGCGTAATGAGCAGTTCTTC. Translation: CASRLPGTSGRNEQFF.

The gene calls are TRBV5-1 and TRBJ2-3, with TRBD1 matching 7 bases. The CDR3 consists of 15 residues. Trimming cost V 9 bases and J 1 base; bases outside gene matches: 11. The germline gives CDR1 SGHRS, CDR2 YFSETQ. This CDR3 is CATAPQGSGTDTQYF. The CDR3, as DNA: TGCGCCACCGCCCCACAGGGGTCTGGCACAGATACGCAGTATTTT.

This chain joins TRBV5-1 and TRBJ1-5; a weak D match, TRBD1 (5 bases). The CDR3 extends over 15 amino acids. V lost 0 bases to trimming and J lost 2 bases, with 9 bases between them. The germline gives CDR1 SGHRS, CDR2 YFSETQ. The CDR3 nucleotides are TGCGCCAGCAGCTTGGGGCAGGGTGGCAATCAGCCCCAGCATTTT. Its translation is CASSLGQGGNQPQHF.

The chain links TRBV5-1 to TRBJ2-2; D possibly matches TRBD1 or TRBD2 (5 bases each). Per the germline V gene, CDR1 is SGHRS and CDR2 is YFSETQ. The CDR3 length is 16 residues. V lost 4 bases, J lost 0 bases, and 13 bases lay in between. In DNA, the CDR3 is TGCGCCAGCAGCGGCACCGGGACCTCGAACACCGGGGAGCTGTTTTTT. This sequence encodes CASSGTGTSNTGELFF.

As DNA, the CDR3 is TGTGCCAGCAGTTTCTCTCGGACAGGGGCAGACGAGCAGTACTTC. Translated: CASSFSRTGADEQYF. The gene calls are TRBV6-6 and TRBJ2-7; 9 bases are shared with TRBD1. Germline V gene lookup returns CDR1 MNHNY and CDR2 SVGAGI (reference sequence). The CDR3 is 15 residues long. Losses at the gene ends were 4 bases for V and 5 bases for J; bases not matched to a gene: 9.